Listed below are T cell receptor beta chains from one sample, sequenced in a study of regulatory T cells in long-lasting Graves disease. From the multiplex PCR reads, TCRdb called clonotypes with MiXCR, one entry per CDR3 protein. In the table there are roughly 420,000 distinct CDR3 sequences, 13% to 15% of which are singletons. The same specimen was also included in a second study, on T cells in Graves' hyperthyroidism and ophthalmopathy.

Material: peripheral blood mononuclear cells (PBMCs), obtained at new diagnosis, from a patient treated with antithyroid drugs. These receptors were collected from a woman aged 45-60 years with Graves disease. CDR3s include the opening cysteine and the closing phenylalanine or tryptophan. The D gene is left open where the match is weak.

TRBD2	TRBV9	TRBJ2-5	CASSPRTSGRKTQYF
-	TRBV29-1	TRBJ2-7	CSVEAGRGYEQYF
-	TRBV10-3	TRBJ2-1	CAINQGVTYNEQFF
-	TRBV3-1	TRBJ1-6	CASSQQRNSPLHF
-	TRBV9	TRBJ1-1	CASSALDRLTEAFF
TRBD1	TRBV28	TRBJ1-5	CASSLRTGIYSNQPQHF
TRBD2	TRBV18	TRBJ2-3	CASSPPSGRGPDTQYF
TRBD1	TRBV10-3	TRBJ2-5	CAISERTGQETQYF
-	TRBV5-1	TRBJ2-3	CASSPHRLTDTQYF
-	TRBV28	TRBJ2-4	CASSPAGGRLNIQYF
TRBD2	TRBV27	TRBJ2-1	CASRLAGGREQFF
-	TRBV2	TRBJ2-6	CASSQESGANVLTF
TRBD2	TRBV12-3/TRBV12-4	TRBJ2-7	CASSFGLADYEQYF
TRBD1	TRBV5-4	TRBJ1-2	CASSLGQDRNRYTF
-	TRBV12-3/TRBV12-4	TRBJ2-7	CASKDGYGSYEQYF
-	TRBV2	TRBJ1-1	CASRFGNTEAFF
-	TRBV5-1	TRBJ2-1	CASSPGTEYNEQFF
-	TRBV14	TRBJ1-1	CASSQSGGTEAFF
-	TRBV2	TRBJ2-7	CASNRDGSSYEQYF
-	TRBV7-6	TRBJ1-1	CASSLEWGFAEAFF
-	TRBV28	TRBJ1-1	CASRRRSTEAFF
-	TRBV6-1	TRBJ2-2	CASRRGQNTGELFF
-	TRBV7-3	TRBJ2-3	CASSLTVDSIPVTDTQYF
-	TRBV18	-	CASSPSAVLSDNEQFF
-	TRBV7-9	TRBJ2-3	CASSLGSSQSADTQYF
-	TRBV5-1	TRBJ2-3	CASSRGYTDTQYF